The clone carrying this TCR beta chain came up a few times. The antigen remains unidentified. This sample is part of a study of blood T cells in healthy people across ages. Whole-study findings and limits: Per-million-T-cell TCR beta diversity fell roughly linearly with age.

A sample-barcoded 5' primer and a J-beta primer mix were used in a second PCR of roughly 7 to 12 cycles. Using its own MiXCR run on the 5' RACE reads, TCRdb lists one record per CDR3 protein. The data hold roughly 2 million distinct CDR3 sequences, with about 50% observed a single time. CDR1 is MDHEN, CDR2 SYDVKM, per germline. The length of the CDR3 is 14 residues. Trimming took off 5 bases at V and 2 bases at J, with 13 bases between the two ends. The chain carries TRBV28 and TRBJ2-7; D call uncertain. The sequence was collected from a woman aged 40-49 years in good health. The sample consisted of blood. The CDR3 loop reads CASSTQTRTYEQYF. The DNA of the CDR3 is TGTGCCAGCAGTACCCAGACCCGCACCTACGAGCAGTACTTC.